This T cell receptor beta chain was sequenced for a study of T cell responses to AZD1222 COVID-19 vaccine. Study-level information: Combined were second doses at about 4 or about 12 weeks.

In regard to this clone: Antigen: not known.

Per germline, CDR1 MNHEY and CDR2 SVGAGI. This CDR3 spans 15 amino acids. V gave up 6 bases and J gave up 3 bases, with 14 bases separating them. Sequenced by immunoSEQ multiplex PCR; TCRdb stores in-frame clones only, minus some. The data show more than 150,000 clones, with almost 90% seen just once and around 0.5% held by the top ten. Study-wide points: Clonal diversity was possibly underestimated, and white British individuals and females predominated among donors.

Material: peripheral blood, obtained on day 0 of AZD1222 vaccination. The chain is built from TRBV6-5 and TRBJ2-2; a possible D gene is TRBD1 (6 bases). This TCR came from an adult in good health. CDR3 DNA sequence: TGTGCCAGCAGATCCGGGACAAGTGACACCGGGGAGCTGTTTTTT. Protein sequence: CASRSGTSDTGELFF.